The rows below give T cell receptor beta chains drawn from one sample of a study of shared clonotypes between healthy human individuals. Produced via immunoSEQ multiplex PCR; TCRdb's table is partial and in-frame only. The profile covers roughly 500,000 clones, with 90% to 97% appearing a single time and approximately 0.06% taken by the ten largest. Sequences were obtained from naive CD4+ T cells sorted from blood. The receptors derive from a woman aged 25 to 39 in good health. CDR3s include the opening cysteine and the closing phenylalanine or tryptophan. A D gene is named only where the DNA matches it firmly. Some rows mark clone size as missing; the rest say once, few, many or name a class of expanded clone.

d_gene: TRBD1
v_gene: TRBV6-1
abundance: NA
j_gene: TRBJ2-5
CDR3aa: CASNRQGGTQETQYF
CDR3nt: TGTGCCAGCAACCGACAGGGGGGCACCCAAGAGACCCAGTACTTC

d_gene: NA
v_gene: TRBV5-1
abundance: NA
j_gene: TRBJ1-1
CDR3aa: CASSLGGDLNTEAFF
CDR3nt: TGCGCCAGCAGCTTGGGAGGGGACCTGAACACTGAAGCTTTCTTT

d_gene: NA
v_gene: TRBV10-2
abundance: NA
j_gene: TRBJ2-7
CDR3aa: CASSGWAEPGGTYEQYF
CDR3nt: TGCGCCAGCAGTGGGTGGGCCGAGCCCGGGGGAACCTACGAGCAGTACTTC

d_gene: NA
v_gene: TRBV28
abundance: NA
j_gene: TRBJ1-3
CDR3aa: CASSLGWGSGNTIYF
CDR3nt: TGTGCCAGCAGCCTCGGATGGGGCTCTGGAAACACCATATATTTT

d_gene: NA
v_gene: TRBV10-1
abundance: NA
j_gene: TRBJ2-1
CDR3aa: CASSDENYNEQFF
CDR3nt: TGCGCCAGCAGTGACGAAAACTACAATGAGCAGTTCTTC

d_gene: NA
v_gene: TRBV19
abundance: NA
j_gene: TRBJ2-5
CDR3aa: CASSPTRLGEETQYF
CDR3nt: TGTGCCAGTAGTCCCACCAGACTGGGGGAAGAGACCCAGTACTTC

d_gene: NA
v_gene: TRBV7-2
abundance: NA
j_gene: TRBJ2-6
CDR3aa: CASSPDIAGANVLTF
CDR3nt: TGTGCCAGCAGCCCCGATATTGCTGGGGCCAACGTCCTGACTTTC

d_gene: TRBD1
v_gene: TRBV7-9
abundance: NA
j_gene: TRBJ2-2
CDR3aa: CASSLRQGESGELFF
CDR3nt: TGTGCCAGCAGCCTTCGACAGGGGGAATCCGGGGAGCTGTTTTTT

d_gene: NA
v_gene: TRBV7-6
abundance: NA
j_gene: TRBJ2-2
CDR3aa: CASSPRDTGELFF
CDR3nt: TGTGCCAGCAGCCCAAGGGACACCGGGGAGCTGTTTTTT

d_gene: TRBD2
v_gene: TRBV4-2
abundance: NA
j_gene: TRBJ2-7
CDR3aa: CASSQGGVLAGVHEQYF
CDR3nt: TGTGCCAGCAGCCAAGGGGGGGTATTAGCGGGAGTTCACGAGCAGTACTTC

d_gene: NA
v_gene: TRBV11-2
abundance: NA
j_gene: TRBJ2-7
CDR3aa: CASSPRGLGLYEQYF
CDR3nt: TGTGCCAGCAGCCCAAGGGGACTTGGCTTATACGAGCAGTACTTC

d_gene: NA
v_gene: TRBV2
abundance: NA
j_gene: TRBJ2-4
CDR3aa: CASSQGTAPWGQYF
CDR3nt: TGTGCCAGCAGTCAGGGGACGGCACCCTGGGGTCAGTACTTC

d_gene: NA
v_gene: TRBV18
abundance: NA
j_gene: TRBJ2-2
CDR3aa: CASSPGEGNTGELFF
CDR3nt: TGTGCCAGCTCACCGGGAGAGGGCAACACCGGGGAGCTGTTTTTT

d_gene: NA
v_gene: TRBV7-7
abundance: NA
j_gene: TRBJ2-2
CDR3aa: CASSFGGRTGELFF
CDR3nt: TGTGCCAGCAGCTTTGGTGGGAGGACCGGGGAGCTGTTTTTT

d_gene: NA
v_gene: TRBV18
abundance: NA
j_gene: TRBJ1-5
CDR3aa: CASSPISGDQPQHF
CDR3nt: TGTGCCAGCTCACCCATATCAGGGGATCAGCCCCAGCATTTT

d_gene: NA
v_gene: TRBV6-5
abundance: NA
j_gene: TRBJ2-7
CDR3aa: CASSYVGRGSYEQYF
CDR3nt: TGTGCCAGCAGTTACGTGGGACGAGGGTCCTACGAGCAGTACTTC

d_gene: TRBD2
v_gene: TRBV2
abundance: NA
j_gene: TRBJ2-7
CDR3aa: CASRLAGVNEQYF
CDR3nt: TGTGCCAGCAGATTGGCGGGAGTGAACGAGCAGTACTTC

d_gene: NA
v_gene: TRBV6-6
abundance: NA
j_gene: TRBJ1-4
CDR3aa: CASRNRGGTTNEKLFF
CDR3nt: TGTGCCAGCAGGAACCGGGGGGGAACAACTAATGAAAAACTGTTTTTT

d_gene: NA
v_gene: TRBV30
abundance: NA
j_gene: TRBJ2-7
CDR3aa: CAWSLDSTYEQYF
CDR3nt: TGTGCCTGGAGTTTGGACAGCACCTACGAGCAGTACTTC

d_gene: NA
v_gene: TRBV11-2
abundance: NA
j_gene: TRBJ2-1
CDR3aa: CASSLVQSLEQFF
CDR3nt: TGTGCCAGCAGCTTAGTTCAGTCTCTGGAGCAGTTCTTC

d_gene: TRBD1
v_gene: TRBV28
abundance: NA
j_gene: TRBJ2-7
CDR3aa: CASKGDRVNSYEQYF
CDR3nt: TGTGCCAGCAAGGGGGACAGGGTAAACTCCTACGAGCAGTACTTC

d_gene: NA
v_gene: TRBV5-1
abundance: NA
j_gene: TRBJ2-5
CDR3aa: CASSLGDRRWETQYF
CDR3nt: TGCGCCAGCAGCTTGGGAGACAGGAGGTGGGAGACCCAGTACTTC

d_gene: NA
v_gene: TRBV2
abundance: few
j_gene: TRBJ1-5
CDR3aa: CASSGQGLGNQPQHF
CDR3nt: TGTGCCAGCAGTGGGCAGGGATTAGGCAATCAGCCCCAGCATTTT

d_gene: NA
v_gene: TRBV5-1
abundance: NA
j_gene: TRBJ1-6
CDR3aa: CASSSRTDSPLHF
CDR3nt: TGCGCCAGCAGCTCCCGGACAGATTCACCCCTCCACTTT

d_gene: NA
v_gene: TRBV15
abundance: NA
j_gene: TRBJ1-4
CDR3aa: CATSRDAGFNEKLFF
CDR3nt: TGTGCCACCAGCAGAGATGCAGGGTTCAATGAAAAACTGTTTTTT

d_gene: NA
v_gene: TRBV6-1
abundance: NA
j_gene: TRBJ1-3
CDR3aa: CASSELGGRNTIYF
CDR3nt: TGTGCCAGCAGTGAATTGGGGGGTCGAAACACCATATATTTT

d_gene: NA
v_gene: TRBV7-8
abundance: NA
j_gene: TRBJ1-3
CDR3aa: CASSLAGPSSGNTIYF
CDR3nt: TGTGCCAGCAGCTTAGCGGGGCCGAGCTCTGGAAACACCATATATTTT

d_gene: NA
v_gene: TRBV5-4
abundance: NA
j_gene: TRBJ2-3
CDR3aa: CASSAGLRPDTQYF
CDR3nt: TGTGCCAGCAGCGCAGGACTGAGACCAGATACGCAGTATTTT

d_gene: NA
v_gene: TRBV5-4
abundance: NA
j_gene: TRBJ1-6
CDR3aa: CASSFDRNNSPLHF
CDR3nt: TGTGCCAGCAGCTTCGACAGGAATAATTCACCCCTCCACTTT

d_gene: NA
v_gene: TRBV7-9
abundance: NA
j_gene: TRBJ2-5
CDR3aa: CASSLTSSEETQYF
CDR3nt: TGTGCCAGCAGCTTAACTAGCAGCGAAGAGACCCAGTACTTC

d_gene: TRBD2
v_gene: TRBV6-4
abundance: NA
j_gene: TRBJ2-3
CDR3aa: CASSLSGGSTDTQYF
CDR3nt: TGTGCCAGCAGCCTTAGCGGGGGTAGCACAGATACGCAGTATTTT

d_gene: NA
v_gene: TRBV7-9
abundance: NA
j_gene: TRBJ2-5
CDR3aa: CATDPGRDSRPQETQYF
CDR3nt: TGTGCCACCGACCCCGGTCGCGACAGCAGACCCCAAGAGACCCAGTACTTC

d_gene: NA
v_gene: TRBV7-2
abundance: NA
j_gene: TRBJ2-1
CDR3aa: CASSPPNYNEQFF
CDR3nt: TGTGCCAGCAGCCCCCCCAACTACAATGAGCAGTTCTTC

d_gene: NA
v_gene: TRBV10-2
abundance: NA
j_gene: TRBJ1-5
CDR3aa: CASSEKGPYQPQHF
CDR3nt: TGCGCCAGCAGTGAGAAGGGGCCTTATCAGCCCCAGCATTTT

d_gene: NA
v_gene: TRBV19
abundance: NA
j_gene: TRBJ2-1
CDR3aa: CASSQTDESNEQFF
CDR3nt: TGTGCCAGTAGTCAGACGGACGAGAGCAATGAGCAGTTCTTC

d_gene: TRBD1
v_gene: TRBV2
abundance: NA
j_gene: TRBJ1-4
CDR3aa: CASNYRGPNEKLFF
CDR3nt: TGTGCCAGCAATTACAGGGGGCCTAATGAAAAACTGTTTTTT

d_gene: NA
v_gene: TRBV5-1
abundance: NA
j_gene: TRBJ2-1
CDR3aa: CASSSYNEQFF
CDR3nt: TGCGCCAGCAGCTCCTACAATGAGCAGTTCTTC

d_gene: TRBD2
v_gene: TRBV6-5
abundance: NA
j_gene: TRBJ2-7
CDR3aa: CASSLTSEGVYEQYF
CDR3nt: TGTGCCAGCAGTTTGACTAGCGAGGGTGTCTACGAGCAGTACTTC

d_gene: TRBD1
v_gene: TRBV5-1
abundance: NA
j_gene: TRBJ2-1
CDR3aa: CASSSGTEVYNEQFF
CDR3nt: TGCGCCAGCAGTTCCGGGACAGAAGTATACAATGAGCAGTTCTTC

d_gene: NA
v_gene: TRBV5-1
abundance: NA
j_gene: TRBJ2-7
CDR3aa: CASSFFGGSTDEQYF
CDR3nt: TGCGCCAGCAGCTTTTTTGGGGGATCCACCGACGAGCAGTACTTC

d_gene: NA
v_gene: TRBV7-9
abundance: NA
j_gene: TRBJ2-5
CDR3aa: CASSFGQPARETQYF
CDR3nt: TGTGCCAGCAGCTTCGGACAGCCGGCCCGGGAGACCCAGTACTTC

d_gene: TRBD1
v_gene: TRBV18
abundance: NA
j_gene: TRBJ1-4
CDR3aa: CASSPQGDNEKLFF
CDR3nt: TGTGCCAGCTCTCCACAGGGGGATAATGAAAAACTGTTTTTT

d_gene: NA
v_gene: TRBV19
abundance: NA
j_gene: TRBJ1-1
CDR3aa: CASSRGGNTEAFF
CDR3nt: TGTGCCAGTAGTCGCGGGGGTAACACTGAAGCTTTCTTT

d_gene: TRBD1
v_gene: TRBV19
abundance: NA
j_gene: TRBJ1-5
CDR3aa: CASIDRDNQPQHF
CDR3nt: TGTGCCAGTATAGACAGGGACAATCAGCCCCAGCATTTT